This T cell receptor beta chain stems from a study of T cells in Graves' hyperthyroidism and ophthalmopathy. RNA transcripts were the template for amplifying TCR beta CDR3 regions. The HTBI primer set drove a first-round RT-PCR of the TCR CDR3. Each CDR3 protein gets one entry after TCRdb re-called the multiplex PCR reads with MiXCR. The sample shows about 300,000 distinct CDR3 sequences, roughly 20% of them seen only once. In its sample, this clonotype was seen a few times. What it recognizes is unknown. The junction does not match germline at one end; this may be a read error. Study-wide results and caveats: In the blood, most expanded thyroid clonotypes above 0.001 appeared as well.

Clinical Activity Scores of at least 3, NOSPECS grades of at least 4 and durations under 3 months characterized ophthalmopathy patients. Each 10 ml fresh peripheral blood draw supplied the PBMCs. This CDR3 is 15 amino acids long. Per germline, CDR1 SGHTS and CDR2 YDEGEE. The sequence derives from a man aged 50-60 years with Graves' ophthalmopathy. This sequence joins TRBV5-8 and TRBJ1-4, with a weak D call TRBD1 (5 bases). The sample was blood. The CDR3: CASSLGTGANKKLFF. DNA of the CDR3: TGTGCCAGCAGCTTGGGTACAGGAGCTAATAAAAAACTGTTTTTT.